The text below deals with one T cell receptor beta chain. Its target is not known. This specimen belongs to a study of shared clonotypes between healthy human individuals. V was pared by 4 bases and J by 3 bases, with 9 bases of the junction left unmatched. The V gene's germline CDR1 is SGHNT and CDR2 YYREEE (reference sequence). The CDR3 length is 16 residues. General study findings and limits: What limited the represented genetic and exposure-history diversity was the small number of donors. For sorted subsets, rarefaction showed incomplete sequencing despite large depth.

Original data processing: ImmunoSEQ yielded junction-only sequences lacking quality scores, so filtering differed. Libraries were prepared by immunoSEQ multiplex PCR; TCRdb keeps only in-frame clonotypes and omits some of them. The V and J calls and the clone size are those of that table, but D and trimming were determined from the DNA. The table records 2,500,000 or so clones, approximately 93% of them present only once. The sequence was collected from a young man in good health. Some clones in this sample may be carry-over from other donors' samples. Specimen: naive CD4+ T cells from PBMCs. As for subset: CD45RA+ positively selected. V usage is TRBV5-4 and J usage is TRBJ2-7; 11 bases align to TRBD2. The CDR3 DNA is TGTGCCAGCAGCCTGGGATCGGGACTAGCGGACTACGAGCAGTACTTC. Amino acids: CASSLGSGLADYEQYF.